These 3 T cell receptor beta chains originate from one sample sequenced in a study of T-cell reconstitution after alpha-beta-depleted transplantation in children (dated by TCRdb to the mid-2010s). The treatment or condition label for this specimen denotes: allogeneic hematopoietic cell transplantation with graft depleted of TCRalphabeta T cells and CD19 B cells. Libraries were built with PCR. The instrument was an Illumina HiSeq 2500. TCR library preparation used molecular barcoding, with unique molecular identifiers applied to normalize quantification of the TCRbeta repertoire. TCRdb redid the processing of the public reads, applying fastp at Q25 and MiXCR, and retained in-frame beta chains. Rows matching on CDR3 protein sequence are summarized as one entry with the most common DNA and genes. In all, the sample holds roughly 420,000 distinct CDR3 sequences, and about a sixth of those were seen once. Roughly 27% of the sample lies in the top ten.

The input for sequencing was PBMCs, mostly from graft donor cells, taken 360 days after TCRalphabeta/CD19-depleted stem cell transplant. The receptors originated from a boy less than two years old who had a stem cell transplant for Wiskott-Aldrich syndrome, so the T cells may come from the graft donor.

The chain is built from TRBV12-3 or TRBV12-4 and TRBJ2-3; perhaps D is TRBD1 or TRBD2 (6 bases each). The CDR3 totals 17 residues. The V and J ends lost 7 bases and 1 base respectively, with 21 bases between them. CDR3 sequence (DNA): TGTGCCAGCACCCCAGGGGCAGGTTGGAGGGGCACAGATACGCAGTATTTT. Protein: CASTPGAGWRGTDTQYF.

The chain carries TRBV5-1 and TRBJ1-6; D is ambiguous. The V end lost 3 bases, the J end lost 5 bases, and 15 bases lay between the germline ends. CDR1 is SGHRS and CDR2 is YFSETQ in the germline V gene. CDR3 size: 16 residues. CDR3 sequence reads: CASSSGEGRDNSPLHF. CDR3 nucleotides: TGCGCCAGCAGCTCGGGAGAGGGTCGGGATAATTCACCCCTCCACTTT.

This clonotype came up once. V is TRBV29-1 and J is TRBJ1-1; 8 nucleotides agree with TRBD1. Germline V gives CDR1 SQVTM, CDR2 ANQGSEA. V shed 7 bases, J shed 8 bases, and the junction held 12 bases outside the gene matches. This CDR3 has 13 residues. In DNA, the CDR3 is TGCAGCGGTGGACAGGGTTTTTCTTCCGAAGCTTTCTTT. Protein sequence: CSGGQGFSSEAFF. Full variable domain (rest looked up from reference TRBV29-1 and TRBJ1-1): SAVISQKPSRDICQRGTSLTIQCQVDSQVTMMFWYRQQPGQSLTLIATANQGSEATYESGFVIDKFPISRPNLTFSTLTVSNMSPEDSSIYLCSGGQGFSSEAFFGQGTRLTVV.